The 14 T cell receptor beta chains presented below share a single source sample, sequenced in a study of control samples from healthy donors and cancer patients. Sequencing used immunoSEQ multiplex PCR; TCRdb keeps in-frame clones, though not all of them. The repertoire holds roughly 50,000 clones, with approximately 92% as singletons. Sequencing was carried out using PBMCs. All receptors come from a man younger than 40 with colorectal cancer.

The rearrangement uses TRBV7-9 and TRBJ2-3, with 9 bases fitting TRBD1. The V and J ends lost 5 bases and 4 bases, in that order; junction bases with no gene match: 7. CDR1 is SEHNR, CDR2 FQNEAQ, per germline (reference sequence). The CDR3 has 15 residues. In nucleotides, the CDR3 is TGTGCCAGCAGCGGCGGGACAGGGCGAGCAGATACGCAGTATTTT. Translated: CASSGGTGRADTQYF.

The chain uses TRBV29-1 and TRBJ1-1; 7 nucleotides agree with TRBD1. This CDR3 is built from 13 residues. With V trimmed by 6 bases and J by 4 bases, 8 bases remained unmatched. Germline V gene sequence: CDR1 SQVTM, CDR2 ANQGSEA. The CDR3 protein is CSVGQGGATEAFF. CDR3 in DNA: TGCAGCGTCGGCCAGGGGGGAGCCACTGAAGCTTTCTTT.

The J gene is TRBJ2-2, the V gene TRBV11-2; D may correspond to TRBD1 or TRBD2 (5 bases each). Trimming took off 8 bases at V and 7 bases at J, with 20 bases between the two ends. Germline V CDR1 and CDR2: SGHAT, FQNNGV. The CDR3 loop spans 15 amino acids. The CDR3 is CASRPPPAGGGELFF. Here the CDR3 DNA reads TGTGCCAGCCGGCCCCCACCCGCTGGGGGCGGGGAGCTGTTTTTT.

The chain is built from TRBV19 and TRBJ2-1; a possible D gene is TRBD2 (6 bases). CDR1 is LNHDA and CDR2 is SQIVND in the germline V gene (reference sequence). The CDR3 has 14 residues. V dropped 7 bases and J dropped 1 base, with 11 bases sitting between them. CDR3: CASTLGGSYNEQFF. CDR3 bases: TGTGCCAGTACTCTGGGGGGTTCCTACAATGAGCAGTTCTTC. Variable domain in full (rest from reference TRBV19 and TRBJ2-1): DGGITQSPKYLFRKEGQNVTLSCEQNLNHDAMYWYRQDPGQGLRLIYYSQIVNDFQKGDIAEGYSVSREKKESFPLTVTSAQKNPTAFYLCASTLGGSYNEQFFGPGTRLTVL.

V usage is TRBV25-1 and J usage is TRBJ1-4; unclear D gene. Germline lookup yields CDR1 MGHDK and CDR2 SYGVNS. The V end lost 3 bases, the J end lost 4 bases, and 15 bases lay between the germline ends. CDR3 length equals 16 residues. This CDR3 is CASSDLRTDLNEKLFF. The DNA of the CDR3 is TGTGCCAGCAGTGACCTCCGGACTGACCTTAATGAAAAACTGTTTTTT.

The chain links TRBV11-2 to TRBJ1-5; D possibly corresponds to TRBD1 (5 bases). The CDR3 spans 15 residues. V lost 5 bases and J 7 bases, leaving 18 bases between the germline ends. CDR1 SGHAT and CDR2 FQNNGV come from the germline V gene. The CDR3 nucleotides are TGTGCCAGCAGCCCCGGGACTTCCCAAACACAGCCCCAGCATTTT. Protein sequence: CASSPGTSQTQPQHF. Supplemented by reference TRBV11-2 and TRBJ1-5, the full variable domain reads EAGVAQSPRYKIIEKRQSVAFWCNPISGHATLYWYQQILGQGPKLLIQFQNNGVVDDSQLPKDRFSAERLKGVDSTLKIQPAKLEDSAVYLCASSPGTSQTQPQHFGDGTRLSIL.

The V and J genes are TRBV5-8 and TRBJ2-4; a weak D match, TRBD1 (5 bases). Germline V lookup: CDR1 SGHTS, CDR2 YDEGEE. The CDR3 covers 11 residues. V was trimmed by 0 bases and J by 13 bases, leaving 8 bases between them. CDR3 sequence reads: CASSLETVQYF. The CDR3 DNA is TGTGCCAGCAGCTTGGAGACAGTCCAGTACTTC. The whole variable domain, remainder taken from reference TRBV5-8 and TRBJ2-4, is EAGVTQSPTHLIKTRGQQATLRCSPISGHTSVYWYQQALGLGLQFLLWYDEGEERNRGNFPPRFSGRQFPNYSSELNVNALELEDSALYLCASSLETVQYFGAGTRLSVL.

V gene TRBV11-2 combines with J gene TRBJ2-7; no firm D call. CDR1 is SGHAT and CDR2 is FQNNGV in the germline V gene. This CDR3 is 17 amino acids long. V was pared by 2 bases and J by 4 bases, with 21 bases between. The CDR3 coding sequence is TGTGCCAGCAGCTTAACTTCCGGCCCCGCAGACTTTTACGAGCAGTACTTC. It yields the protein CASSLTSGPADFYEQYF.

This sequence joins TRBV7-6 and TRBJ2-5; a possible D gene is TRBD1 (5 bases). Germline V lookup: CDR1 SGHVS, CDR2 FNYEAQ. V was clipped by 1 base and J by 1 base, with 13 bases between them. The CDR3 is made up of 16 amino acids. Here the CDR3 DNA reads TGTGCCAGCAGCTTAGGTCAGGGAAGGTTCCAAGAGACCCAGTACTTC. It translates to CASSLGQGRFQETQYF. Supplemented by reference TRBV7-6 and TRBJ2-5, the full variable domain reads GAGVSQSPRYKVTKRGQDVALRCDPISGHVSLYWYRQALGQGPEFLTYFNYEAQQDKSGLPNDRFSAERPEGSISTLTIQRTEQRDSAMYRCASSLGQGRFQETQYFGPGTRLLVL.

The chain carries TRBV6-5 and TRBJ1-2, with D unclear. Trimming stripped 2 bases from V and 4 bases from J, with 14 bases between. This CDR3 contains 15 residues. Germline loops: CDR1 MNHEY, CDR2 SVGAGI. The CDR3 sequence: CASSYGPTPLYGYTF. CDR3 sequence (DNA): TGTGCCAGCAGTTACGGCCCCACCCCGCTCTATGGCTACACCTTC.

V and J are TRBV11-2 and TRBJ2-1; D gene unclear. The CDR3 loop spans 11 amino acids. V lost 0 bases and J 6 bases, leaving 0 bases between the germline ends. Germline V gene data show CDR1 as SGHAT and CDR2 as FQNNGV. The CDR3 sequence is CASSLDNEQFF. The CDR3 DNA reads TGTGCCAGCAGCTTAGACAATGAGCAGTTCTTC.

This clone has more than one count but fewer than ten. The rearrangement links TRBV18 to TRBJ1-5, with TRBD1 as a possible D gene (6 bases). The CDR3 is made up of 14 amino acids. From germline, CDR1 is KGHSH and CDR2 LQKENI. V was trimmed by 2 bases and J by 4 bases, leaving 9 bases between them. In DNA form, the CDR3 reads TGTGCCAGCTCACCAGTGGACAGAAATCAGCCCCAGCATTTT. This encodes CASSPVDRNQPQHF.

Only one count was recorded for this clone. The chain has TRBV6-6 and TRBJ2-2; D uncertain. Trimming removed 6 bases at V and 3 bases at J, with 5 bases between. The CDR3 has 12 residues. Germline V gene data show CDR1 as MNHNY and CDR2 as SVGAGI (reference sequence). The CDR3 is CASRAYTGELFF. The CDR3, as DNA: TGTGCCAGCAGAGCCTACACCGGGGAGCTGTTTTTT.

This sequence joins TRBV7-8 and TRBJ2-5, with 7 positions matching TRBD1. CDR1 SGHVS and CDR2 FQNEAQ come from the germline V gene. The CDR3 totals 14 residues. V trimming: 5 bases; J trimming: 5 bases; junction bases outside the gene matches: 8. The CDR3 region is CASSPTTGQETQYF. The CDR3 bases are TGTGCCAGCAGCCCGACGACAGGGCAGGAGACCCAGTACTTC. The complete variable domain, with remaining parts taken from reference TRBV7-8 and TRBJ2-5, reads GAGVSQSPRYKVAKRGQDVALRCDPISGHVSLFWYQQALGQGPEFLTYFQNEAQLDKSGLPSDRFFAERPEGSVSTLKIQRTQQEDSAVYLCASSPTTGQETQYFGPGTRLLVL.